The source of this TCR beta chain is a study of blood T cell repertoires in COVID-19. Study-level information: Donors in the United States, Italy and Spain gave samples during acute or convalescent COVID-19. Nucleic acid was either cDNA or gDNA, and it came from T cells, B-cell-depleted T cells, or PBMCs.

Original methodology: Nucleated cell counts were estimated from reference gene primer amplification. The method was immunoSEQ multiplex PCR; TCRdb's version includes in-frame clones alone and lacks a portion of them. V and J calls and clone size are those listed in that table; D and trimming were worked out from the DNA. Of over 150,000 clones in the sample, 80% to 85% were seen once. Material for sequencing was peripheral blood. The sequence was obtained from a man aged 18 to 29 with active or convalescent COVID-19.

CDR3 bases: TGTGCCAGCAGTTTGAATCGAAGGGGCGAAGCTTTCTTT. Protein sequence: CASSLNRRGEAFF. The chain combines TRBV27 with TRBJ1-1; the D gene is possibly TRBD1 (5 bases). V gave up 3 bases and J gave up 8 bases, with 13 bases separating them. This CDR3 is built from 13 residues. CDR1 and CDR2 (germline): MNHEY, SMNVEV (reference sequence).